This T cell receptor (beta chain) was found in a study of Ad26.COV2.S vaccination and SARS-CoV-2 variants. Overall study context: Participant was drawn from the COV1001 Ad26.COV2.S trial arm. Once, or twice with 56 days between doses, Ad26.COV2.S was given intramuscularly. Whole-study findings and limits: Among vaccine recipients, spike-specific TCR breadth exceeded that of placebo recipients. The authors reported substantial breadth in spike-specific CD8+ and CD4+ T cell responses after vaccination.

Data came from immunoSEQ multiplex PCR; TCRdb stores just in-frame clones and leaves some out. This table holds approximately 400,000 clones, about four fifths found once. CDR3 length: 14 residues. V lost 5 bases, J lost 4 bases, and 7 bases stayed unmatched. Germline V gene data show CDR1 as PRHDT and CDR2 as FYEKMQ (reference sequence). With regard to this clone: Its antigen is unidentified.

The treatment here: about 20 received Ad26.COV2.S at low or high dose, single or two shots; 5 received placebo; per-sample allocation not given. All samples were drawn on day 63, counting from the first vaccine or placebo injection. The chain couples TRBV13 to TRBJ1-1; TRBD1 matches at 7 bases. The clonotype originates from a person aged 18-65 years who received the Ad26.COV2.S COVID-19 vaccine or a placebo. The material sequenced was peripheral blood, taken in a trial of Ad26.COV2.S vaccine versus placebo. The CDR3 DNA is TGTGCCAGCAGCCCAGGGGGGATCGGCACTGAAGCTTTCTTT. It specifies CASSPGGIGTEAFF.